Described below is a single TCR beta chain sequence and its context. These data belong to a study of blood T cell repertoires in COVID-19. Study context: Sites across the United States, Italy and Spain contributed samples from acute and convalescent COVID-19. PBMCs, B-cell-depleted T cells, or T cells were the source of the cDNA or gDNA that made up the material.

Clones were sequenced by immunoSEQ multiplex PCR, and TCRdb holds only the in-frame ones, with some missing. The repertoire holds roughly 100,000 clones, with approximately 84% as singletons. This TCR was sampled from a human donor in a cohort sampled during active COVID-19. The sample was peripheral blood.

The CDR3 DNA reads as TGTGCCAGCAGCCTCAGCCTTGGCGGGGGGGGCTGGGATGAGCAGTTCTTC. It yields the protein CASSLSLGGGGWDEQFF. The genes are TRBV7-2 and TRBJ2-1, with 9 bases fitting TRBD2. This CDR3 has 17 amino acids. The germline V gene has CDR1 SGHTA and CDR2 FQGNSA. V was clipped by 5 bases and J by 8 bases; unmatched bases: 16.